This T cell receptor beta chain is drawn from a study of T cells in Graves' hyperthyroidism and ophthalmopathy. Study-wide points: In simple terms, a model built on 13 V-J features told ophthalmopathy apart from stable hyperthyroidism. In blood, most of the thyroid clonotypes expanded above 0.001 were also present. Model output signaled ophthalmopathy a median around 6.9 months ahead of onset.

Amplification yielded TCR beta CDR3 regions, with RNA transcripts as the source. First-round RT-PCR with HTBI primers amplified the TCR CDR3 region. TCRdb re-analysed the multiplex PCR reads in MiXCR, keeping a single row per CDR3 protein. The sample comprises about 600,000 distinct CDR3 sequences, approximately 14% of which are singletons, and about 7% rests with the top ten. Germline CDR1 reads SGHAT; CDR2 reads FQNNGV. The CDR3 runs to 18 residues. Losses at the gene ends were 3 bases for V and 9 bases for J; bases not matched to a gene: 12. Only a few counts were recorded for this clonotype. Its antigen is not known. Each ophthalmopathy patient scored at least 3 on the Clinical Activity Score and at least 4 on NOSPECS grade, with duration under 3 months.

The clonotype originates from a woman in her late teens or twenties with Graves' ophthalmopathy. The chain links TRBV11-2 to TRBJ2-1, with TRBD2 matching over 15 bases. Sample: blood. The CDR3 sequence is CASSLGLAGGIILGEQFF. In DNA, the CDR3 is TGTGCCAGCAGCTTGGGACTAGCGGGAGGAATTATCTTGGGTGAGCAGTTCTTC.